The 25 T cell receptor beta chains below were found in one sample sequenced in a study of T cell responses to AZD1222 COVID-19 vaccine (dated by TCRdb to about 2021). The sample's time point label is to be understood as: about 28 days (+/-7) after the second vaccine dose. The treatment or condition tag for this specimen amounts to: meningococcal conjugate vaccine given as trial control. The library was prepared using the immunoSEQ multiplex PCR assay. As stored in TCRdb, this immuneACCESS dataset retains in-frame rearrangements with V and J assigned. A fraction of the clones does not appear; measured against another copy, unresolved V genes explain less than half of the discrepancy, and the remainder lacks a known reason. This sample holds 150,000 to 200,000 clones; approximately 90% were observed only once. The top ten hold less than 4% of the sample. Sequencing used peripheral blood, obtained 28 days after the second dose of the MenACWY control vaccine. The source of these receptors is an adult who received the MenACWY meningococcal vaccine as a control.

The gene calls are TRBV12-3 or TRBV12-4 and TRBJ1-5; D not certain. The CDR3 sequence is 11 residues long. Trimming took off 1 base at V and 9 bases at J, with 4 bases between the two ends. CDR3 in DNA: TGTGCCAGCAGTTTAGGAGGGCCCCAGCATTTT. It codes for CASSLGGPQHF.

This clone was seen just once. This chain connects TRBV7-2 to TRBJ2-1; TRBD1 or TRBD2 may be the D gene (6 bases each). This CDR3 is 15 amino acids long. Trimming stripped 4 bases from V and 8 bases from J, with 18 bases between. CDR1 and CDR2 from the germline V gene are SGHTA and FQGNSA. The CDR3 region is CASSSRGGRTDEQFF. The CDR3 bases are TGTGCCAGCAGCTCCCGAGGGGGGCGCACGGATGAGCAGTTCTTC.

This clone was detected a few times. The CDR3 bases are TGTGCCAGCAGCTCAAATTACGGGACTAAAAGTAACACTGAAGCTTTCTTT. Translated, it gives CASSSNYGTKSNTEAFF. The chain joins TRBV5-5 to TRBJ1-1; D may be TRBD1 (5 bases). The CDR3 runs to 17 residues. Germline V gene data show CDR1 as SGHKS and CDR2 as YYEKEE (reference sequence). The V gene lost 3 bases and the J gene lost 2 bases, with 20 bases spanning the gap.

V gene TRBV19 combines with J gene TRBJ1-5; D not certain. Germline CDR1 and CDR2: LNHDA and SQIVND (reference sequence). V was pared by 3 bases and J by 0 bases, with 9 bases between. The CDR3 has 15 amino acids. CDR3 protein: CASSIARNSNQPQHF. The CDR3 DNA is TGTGCCAGTAGTATCGCCAGAAATAGCAATCAGCCCCAGCATTTT.

The CDR3 DNA is TGTGCCAGCAGCCAAGTCCCCCCCCCGGGTGAAAAACTGTTTTTT. It encodes CASSQVPPPGEKLFF. The rearrangement joins TRBV3-1 (or the pseudogene TRBV3-2) to TRBJ1-4; D unresolved. Germline V lookup: CDR1 LGHDT, CDR2 YNNKEL (reference sequence). With 1 base removed from V and 7 bases from J, the gap between germline ends came to 13 bases. The CDR3 extends over 15 amino acids.

J is TRBJ1-2 and V is TRBV6-5; D gene uncertain. The CDR3 loop spans 12 amino acids. Germline CDR1 is MNHEY and CDR2 is SVGAGI. Trimming shortened V by 9 bases and J by 4 bases, and 12 bases separated the two germline ends. CDR3 coding DNA: TGTGCCAGTCCTGGGCACCTCTATGGCTACACCTTC. This gives the protein CASPGHLYGYTF.

The count of this clone is one. This rearrangement joins TRBV19 to TRBJ1-2; D is possibly TRBD1 (6 bases). Trimming stripped 5 bases from V and 8 bases from J, with 24 bases between. Germline CDR1 reads LNHDA; CDR2 reads SQIVND (reference sequence). This CDR3 spans 16 amino acids. The DNA of the CDR3 is TGTGCCAGTAGTCCGGGGGCAGGAGTGAGCGTGCGGGGCTACACCTTC. Amino acid sequence: CASSPGAGVSVRGYTF. Looking up the rest from reference TRBV19 and TRBJ1-2 gives the full variable domain: DGGITQSPKYLFRKEGQNVTLSCEQNLNHDAMYWYRQDPGQGLRLIYYSQIVNDFQKGDIAEGYSVSREKKESFPLTVTSAQKNPTAFYLCASSPGAGVSVRGYTFGSGTRLTVV.

The V gene is TRBV11-3, the J gene TRBJ2-1; no clear D gene. This CDR3 spans 16 amino acids. Per the germline V gene, CDR1 is SGHNT and CDR2 is YENEEA. Trimming removed 0 bases at V and 9 bases at J, with 18 bases between. CDR3 DNA: TGTGCCAGCAGCTTAGATGGCCGGGCCGGGTTAGGTGAGCAGTTCTTC. Its protein product is CASSLDGRAGLGEQFF.

The V and J genes are TRBV7-2 and TRBJ1-2, with TRBD1 matching over 8 bases. The V segment lost 6 bases and the J segment 2 bases; nucleotides outside the gene matches: 5. This CDR3 contains 14 residues. Germline V gene lookup returns CDR1 SGHTA and CDR2 FQGNSA. DNA for the CDR3: TGTGCCAGCAGGCCCGACAGGGGCAACTATGGCTACACCTTC. This codes for CASRPDRGNYGYTF.

This rearrangement joins TRBV11-3 to TRBJ1-6; weak D call: TRBD1 (6 bases). The CDR3 loop spans 19 amino acids. Between the trimmed V and J ends, which lost 3 bases and 7 bases, there was a span of 25 bases. The germline gives CDR1 SGHNT, CDR2 YENEEA. CDR3 in DNA: TGTGCCAGCAGCTTGGGGGCGTGGGTCAATAAGGGAACGAATTCACCCCTCCACTTT. This encodes CASSLGAWVNKGTNSPLHF.

The chain combines TRBV4-2 with TRBJ2-3; no firm D call. The CDR3 is 15 residues long. V gave up 0 bases and J gave up 0 bases, with 7 bases separating them. Per germline, CDR1 LGHNA and CDR2 YNFKEQ. For the CDR3, the DNA is TGTGCCAGCAGCCAAGAGAGGCAGAGCACAGATACGCAGTATTTT. It codes for CASSQERQSTDTQYF.

The rearrangement uses TRBV11-2 and TRBJ1-2; tentative D call: TRBD1 (5 bases). The CDR3 is 14 residues long. From germline, CDR1 is SGHAT and CDR2 FQNNGV. V was shortened by 1 base and J by 6 bases, with 12 bases between the two germline ends. This CDR3 is CASSLVGPGNGYTF. CDR3 in DNA: TGTGCCAGCAGCTTAGTAGGGCCAGGGAATGGCTACACCTTC.

With respect to this clone: The identical CDR3 is also encoded by other nucleotide sequences in the sample. The chain employs TRBV9 and TRBJ2-1; TRBD2 might be the D (5 bases). The CDR3 loop spans 15 amino acids. V was cut by 2 bases and J by 2 bases, with 11 bases left in between. Germline V lookup: CDR1 SGDLS, CDR2 YYNGEE. CDR3 coding DNA: TGTGCCAGCAGCGTTACTAGTTCCCCCTACAATGAGCAGTTCTTC. The encoded protein is CASSVTSSPYNEQFF.

The rearrangement uses TRBV1 and TRBJ2-3; the DNA was not compared with TRBD2, the D call given in the table. TRBV1 has pseudogene status. CDR3 length equals 19 residues. CDR3 loop: CTSSQALLGAGDSADTQYF. As DNA, the CDR3 is TGCACCAGCAGCCAAGCCCTTCTAGGGGCGGGAGACAGCGCAGATACGCAGTATTTT.

The chain uses TRBV29-1 and TRBJ1-1; D perhaps matches TRBD1 (5 bases). V shed 7 bases and J shed 6 bases, with 15 bases lying between them. CDR3 length equals 12 residues. CDR1 and CDR2 from the germline V gene are SQVTM and ANQGSEA. The CDR3 region is CSDRRGLPEAFF. The CDR3 nucleotides read TGCAGCGACCGGAGGGGATTGCCTGAAGCTTTCTTT.

The chain couples TRBV3-1 (or the pseudogene TRBV3-2) to TRBJ2-2; 14 bases are a match to TRBD2. CDR1 and CDR2 from the germline V gene are LGHDT and YNNKEL (reference sequence). The CDR3 spans 21 residues. Germline trimming cut 0 bases from V and 0 bases from J; bases unmatched to any gene: 9. The CDR3 DNA is TGTGCCAGCAGCCAAGATGCGCGACTAGCGGGAGGGACACCGAACACCGGGGAGCTGTTTTTT. Translated: CASSQDARLAGGTPNTGELFF.

The chain links TRBV7-3 to TRBJ1-3; D is uncertain. This CDR3 is 17 amino acids long. Trimming stripped 1 base from V and 4 bases from J, with 17 bases between. Germline V gene sequence: CDR1 SGHTA, CDR2 FQGTGA. DNA for the CDR3: TGTGCCAGCAGCTTAATGTCCGGCCGGGAAGAAGGAAACACCATATATTTT. Translating it yields CASSLMSGREEGNTIYF.

This clone has a handful of counts. The chain carries TRBV19 and TRBJ1-2; TRBD1 matches at 8 bases. Per germline, CDR1 LNHDA and CDR2 SQIVND (reference sequence). Losses at the gene ends were 9 bases for V and 5 bases for J; bases not matched to a gene: 11. The CDR3 is 14 amino acids. DNA of the CDR3: TGTGCCAGCAAGACCTCTAGGACAGGGTATGGCTACACCTTC. It encodes CASKTSRTGYGYTF.

This clone was seen a single time. This chain links TRBV18 with TRBJ1-1, with a possible D match to TRBD1 (6 bases). Per germline, CDR1 KGHSH and CDR2 LQKENI. V shed 3 bases and J shed 3 bases, with 11 bases lying between them. This CDR3 contains 14 residues. DNA for the CDR3: TGTGCCAGCTCACCGAACAGGGTGGACACTGAAGCTTTCTTT. As protein: CASSPNRVDTEAFF.

This sequence joins TRBV10-3 and TRBJ1-1; tentatively, D is TRBD1 (5 bases). Germline CDR1 and CDR2: ENHRY and SYGVKD. With 0 bases removed from V and 1 base from J, the gap between germline ends came to 12 bases. This CDR3 has 16 residues. CDR3: CAISESVGPPNTEAFF. The CDR3 DNA follows: TGTGCCATCAGTGAGTCGGTGGGACCGCCGAACACTGAAGCTTTCTTT.

This clone was seen only a few times. The V and J genes are TRBV5-5 and TRBJ2-2, with D hard to call. Germline assignment: CDR1 SGHKS and CDR2 YYEKEE (reference sequence). V was trimmed by 5 bases and J by 2 bases, leaving 4 bases between them. This CDR3 is 12 amino acids long. Written as DNA, the CDR3 is TGTGCCAGCAGACCTAACACCGGGGAGCTGTTTTTT. This translates into CASRPNTGELFF. The entire variable domain, with the rest obtained from reference TRBV5-5 and TRBJ2-2, is as follows: DAGVTQSPTHLIKTRGQQVTLRCSPISGHKSVSWYQQVLGQGPQFIFQYYEKEERGRGNFPDRFSARQFPNYSSELNVNALLLGDSALYLCASRPNTGELFFGEGSRLTVL.

The rearrangement links TRBV5-1 to TRBJ2-1; a weak D match, TRBD2 (5 bases). CDR3 length equals 16 residues. The germline gives CDR1 SGHRS, CDR2 YFSETQ. The V end was cut by 4 bases, the J end by 0 bases, with 14 bases between. The CDR3 DNA reads as TGCGCCAGCAGCACCGACGGGGTTACCTCCTACAATGAGCAGTTCTTC. Its translation: CASSTDGVTSYNEQFF.

The chain is built from TRBV10-3 and TRBJ2-1, with 12 bases aligning to TRBD2. The CDR3 covers 16 residues. CDR1 is ENHRY, CDR2 SYGVKD, per germline. J was trimmed by 3 bases and V by 3 bases; bases with no gene match: 3. In DNA, the CDR3 is TGTGCCATCAGTGACGGGGGACTAGCGGGCTACAATGAGCAGTTCTTC. It encodes CAISDGGLAGYNEQFF.

The chain links TRBV29-1 to TRBJ1-1; TRBD1 matches at 10 bases. In germline, CDR1 is SQVTM, CDR2 ANQGSEA. V lost 0 bases, J lost 0 bases, and 4 bases stayed unmatched. The CDR3 has 16 residues. CDR3 in amino acids: CSVEDRDRGMNTEAFF. The DNA of the CDR3 is TGCAGCGTTGAAGATAGGGACAGGGGTATGAACACTGAAGCTTTCTTT.

The gene calls are TRBV5-1 and TRBJ1-4; D gene uncertain. V was pared by 0 bases and J by 2 bases, with 5 bases between. CDR3 length: 14 amino acids. Per germline, CDR1 SGHRS and CDR2 YFSETQ. The CDR3 nucleotides are TGCGCCAGCAGCTTGGAGTATACTAATGAAAAACTGTTTTTT. Protein sequence: CASSLEYTNEKLFF.